Presented here are 15 T cell receptor beta chains from one specimen sequenced in a study of shared clonotypes between healthy human individuals. TCRdb's table, derived via immunoSEQ multiplex PCR, lists solely in-frame clones and lacks some. The table includes about 1.5 million clones, 95% to 97% detected once. What was sequenced was naive CD4+ T cells sorted from blood. Regarding subset: CD45RA+ positively selected. Source of these receptors: a man aged 25 to 40 in good health.

V gene TRBV5-1 combines with J gene TRBJ2-5, with D possibly matching TRBD1 (6 bases). V was pared by 3 bases and J by 0 bases, with 12 bases between. This CDR3 region has 15 residues. Germline V gene sequence: CDR1 SGHRS, CDR2 YFSETQ. In DNA, the CDR3 is TGCGCCAGCAGCTCGCAGGGGCCCTACCAAGAGACCCAGTACTTC. Encoded protein: CASSSQGPYQETQYF.

The J gene is TRBJ2-1, the V gene TRBV13; no reliable D call. Germline values: CDR1 PRHDT, CDR2 FYEKMQ (reference sequence). The CDR3 is made up of 11 amino acids. V gave up 1 base and J gave up 9 bases, with 4 bases separating them. The CDR3 region is CASSLAGEQFF. The CDR3 bases are TGTGCCAGCAGCTTAGCGGGTGAGCAGTTCTTC.

The chain uses TRBV13 and TRBJ1-1; D perhaps matches TRBD1 (6 bases). The CDR3 is made up of 16 amino acids. V lost 5 bases, J lost 3 bases, and 19 bases lay in between. Germline assignment: CDR1 PRHDT and CDR2 FYEKMQ (reference sequence). DNA of the CDR3: TGTGCCAGCAGCCCTTCCGTCCAGACAGGCCACACTGAAGCTTTCTTT. Amino acid sequence: CASSPSVQTGHTEAFF.

The chain is built from TRBV5-8 and TRBJ1-5; D unresolved. The length of the CDR3 is 15 residues. The V end was cut by 4 bases, the J end by 7 bases, with 18 bases between. Germline V lookup: CDR1 SGHTS, CDR2 YDEGEE. CDR3 loop: CASSPGKRMYQPQHF. The CDR3 DNA sequence: TGTGCCAGCAGCCCGGGGAAAAGGATGTACCAGCCCCAGCATTTT.

This clone has just one count. V usage is TRBV19 and J usage is TRBJ2-7; D possibly uses TRBD1 or TRBD2 (5 bases each). The germline V gene has CDR1 LNHDA and CDR2 SQIVND (reference sequence). The CDR3 has 15 amino acids. Trimming left V 1 base short and J 4 bases short, with 14 bases between. CDR3 DNA sequence: TGTGCCAGTAGTATAGGTCAGGGAGAGGGTTACGAGCAGTACTTC. Residues: CASSIGQGEGYEQYF.

Concerning this clone itself: This CDR3 is also generated by other DNA sequences in the sample. The V call is TRBV30, the J call TRBJ1-5, with D hard to call. CDR1 and CDR2 from the germline V gene are GTSNPN and SVGIG (reference sequence). The CDR3 runs to 14 residues. The ends were cut back, 0 bases at V and 4 bases at J, with 10 bases in the middle. The CDR3 is CAWSVLGSNQPQHF. The DNA for the CDR3 is TGTGCCTGGAGTGTACTTGGCAGTAATCAGCCCCAGCATTTT.

This clone has just one count. The chain has TRBV27 and TRBJ2-7; possibly TRBD1 for D (11 bases). The V end was cut by 6 bases, the J end by 2 bases, with 32 bases between. The CDR3 has 20 residues. The V gene's germline CDR1 is MNHEY and CDR2 SMNVEV (reference sequence). CDR3 amino acids: CASRGQGGNRRTSGTYEQYF. The DNA of the CDR3 is TGTGCCAGCAGGGGACAGGGGGGGAACCGTCGGACTAGCGGTACCTACGAGCAGTACTTC.

V gene TRBV7-9 combines with J gene TRBJ1-4, with D uncertain. Germline values: CDR1 SEHNR, CDR2 FQNEAQ (reference sequence). CDR3 length: 13 residues. V gave up 5 bases and J gave up 5 bases, with 9 bases separating them. The CDR3 nucleotides are TGTGCCAGCAGCCCCGGGAAAAATGAAAAACTGTTTTTT. Translated, it gives CASSPGKNEKLFF.

The chain employs TRBV5-4 and TRBJ1-4; a possible D gene is TRBD1 (6 bases). The ends were cut back, 4 bases at V and 10 bases at J, with 14 bases in the middle. The CDR3 sequence is 13 residues long. Germline CDR1 is SGHNT and CDR2 is YYREEE (reference sequence). CDR3 amino acids: CASSESQGRKLFF. The CDR3 nucleotides are TGTGCCAGCAGCGAGTCACAGGGACGAAAACTGTTTTTT.

The sample holds one count of this clone. The chain has TRBV6-6 and TRBJ2-3, with 7 bases fitting TRBD1. CDR3 size: 13 residues. Germline lookup yields CDR1 MNHNY and CDR2 SVGAGI (reference sequence). J gave up 5 bases and V 6 bases, and 5 bases lay outside the gene matches. CDR3 sequence: CASRDRDKDTQYF. CDR3 nucleotide sequence: TGTGCCAGCAGAGACAGGGATAAAGATACGCAGTATTTT.

The genes are TRBV14 and TRBJ2-7; 8 positions agree with TRBD1. The V and J ends lost 5 bases and 2 bases, in that order; junction bases with no gene match: 8. Germline V gives CDR1 SGHDN, CDR2 FVKESK. The CDR3 is 15 amino acids. CDR3: CASSLTPGGPYEQYF. The CDR3 DNA follows: TGTGCCAGCAGCTTAACACCAGGGGGCCCCTACGAGCAGTACTTC.

The V gene is TRBV29-1, the J gene TRBJ1-1; D is unresolved. Looked up from germline, CDR1 is SQVTM and CDR2 is ANQGSEA. The ends were cut back, 7 bases at V and 0 bases at J, with 9 bases in the middle. The CDR3 is 12 amino acids. The CDR3 bases are TGCAGCGCACTACAAATGAACACTGAAGCTTTCTTT. Translating it yields CSALQMNTEAFF.

The chain combines TRBV10-2 with TRBJ1-2; tentative D call: TRBD1 (5 bases). Deletions cut 6 bases from V and 1 base from J, with 15 bases between. CDR1 WSHSY and CDR2 SAAADI come from the germline V gene. CDR3 length: 15 amino acids. The CDR3 loop reads CASRVDSSINYGYTF. The CDR3 nucleotides read TGCGCCAGCAGAGTCGACAGCTCGATTAACTATGGCTACACCTTC.

The V and J genes are TRBV18 and TRBJ2-5, with 7 bases matching TRBD2. Germline CDR1 KGHSH, CDR2 LQKENI. V lost 2 bases to trimming and J lost 2 bases; unmatched junction nucleotides: 5. The CDR3 is 15 amino acids. The CDR3 sequence: CASSPSREGQETQYF. CDR3 DNA: TGTGCCAGCTCACCAAGCAGGGAGGGGCAAGAGACCCAGTACTTC.

The rearrangement links TRBV30 to TRBJ1-4; 10 nucleotides align to TRBD1. The germline V gene encodes CDR1 GTSNPN and CDR2 SVGIG (reference sequence). V shed 5 bases, J shed 6 bases, and the junction held 6 bases outside the gene matches. This CDR3 spans 14 amino acids. This CDR3 is CAWSRDRGYEKLFF. In nucleotides, the CDR3 is TGTGCCTGGTCCCGGGACAGGGGCTATGAAAAACTGTTTTTT. The whole variable domain, remainder taken from reference TRBV30 and TRBJ1-4, is SQTIHQWPATLVQPVGSPLSLECTVEGTSNPNLYWYRQAAGRGLQLLFYSVGIGQISSEVPQNLSASRPQDRQFILSSKKLLLSDSGFYLCAWSRDRGYEKLFFGSGTQLSVL.